This T cell receptor (beta chain) was recovered during a study of control samples from healthy donors and cancer patients. Clones were sequenced by immunoSEQ multiplex PCR, and TCRdb holds only the in-frame ones, with some missing. This table has fewer than 200,000 clones, 90% appearing once. Germline V gene sequence: CDR1 LNHDA, CDR2 SQIVND (reference sequence). Trimming cost V 8 bases and J 7 bases, with 15 bases left between them. The CDR3 has 14 amino acids. V is TRBV19 and J is TRBJ1-6, with D possibly TRBD1 on 6 matching bases. The origin of this receptor is a woman in her 50s in good health. Sequencing used blood. CDR3 sequence (DNA): TGTGCCAGTGGACCGAGGCAGGGGAATTCACCCCTCCACTTT. Translating gives CASGPRQGNSPLHF.